The clone carrying this T cell receptor beta chain was counted between two and nine times. Its antigen is undetermined. This sample was included in a study of beta chain features in type 1 diabetes. Findings and limits, study-wide: In all four CD4+ subsets, TCRB CDR3 length was significantly, moderately reduced in type 1 diabetes. The question of HLA type influencing TCRB rearrangement was one that remained unresolved here.

Sequenced material consisted of expressed TCRB transcripts (all of the isolated RNA was reverse transcribed). Here immunoSEQ multiplex PCR was the method, and the copy in TCRdb shows in-frame clones only, minus some. The data contain about 700,000 clones, around an eighth of them seen just once; the ten biggest clones take up approximately 0.021%. Sequencing used naive CD4+ T cells from blood. This TCR came from a young man with type 1 diabetes.

For the CDR3, the DNA is TGTGCCAGCAGCCAAGATGCAGGGTCAGGCTACACCTTC. This codes for CASSQDAGSGYTF. The genes are TRBV4-2 and TRBJ1-2; maybe TRBD1 (5 bases). This CDR3 has 13 residues. Germline V gene sequence: CDR1 LGHNA, CDR2 YNFKEQ. Trimming shortened V by 0 bases and J by 8 bases, and 10 bases separated the two germline ends.